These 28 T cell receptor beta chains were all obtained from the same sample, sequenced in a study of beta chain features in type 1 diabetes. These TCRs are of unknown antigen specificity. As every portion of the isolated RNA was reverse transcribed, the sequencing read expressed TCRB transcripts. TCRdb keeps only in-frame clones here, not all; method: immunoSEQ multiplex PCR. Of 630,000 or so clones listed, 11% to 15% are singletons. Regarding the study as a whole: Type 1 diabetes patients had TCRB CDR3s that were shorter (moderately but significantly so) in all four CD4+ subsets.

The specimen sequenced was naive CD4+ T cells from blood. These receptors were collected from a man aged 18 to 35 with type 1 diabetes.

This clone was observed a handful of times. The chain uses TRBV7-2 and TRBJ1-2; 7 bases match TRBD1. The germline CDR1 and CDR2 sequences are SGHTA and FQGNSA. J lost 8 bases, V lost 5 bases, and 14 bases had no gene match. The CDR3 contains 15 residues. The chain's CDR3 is CASSPGPGGRLGYTF. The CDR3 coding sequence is TGTGCCAGCAGCCCCGGCCCAGGGGGGCGCCTCGGCTACACCTTC.

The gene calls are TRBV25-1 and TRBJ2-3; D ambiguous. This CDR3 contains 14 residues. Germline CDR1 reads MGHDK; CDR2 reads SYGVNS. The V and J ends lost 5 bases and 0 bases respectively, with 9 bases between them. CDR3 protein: CASSTLISTDTQYF. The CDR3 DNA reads TGTGCCAGCAGTACCCTCATTAGCACAGATACGCAGTATTTT.

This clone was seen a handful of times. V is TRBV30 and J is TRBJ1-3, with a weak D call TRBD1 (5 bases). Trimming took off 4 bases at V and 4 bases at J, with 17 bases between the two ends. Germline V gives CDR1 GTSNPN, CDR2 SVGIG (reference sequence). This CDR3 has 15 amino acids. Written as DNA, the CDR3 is TGTGCCTGGAAGGTGAGGGGTCTGATCGGAAACACCATATATTTT. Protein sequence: CAWKVRGLIGNTIYF.

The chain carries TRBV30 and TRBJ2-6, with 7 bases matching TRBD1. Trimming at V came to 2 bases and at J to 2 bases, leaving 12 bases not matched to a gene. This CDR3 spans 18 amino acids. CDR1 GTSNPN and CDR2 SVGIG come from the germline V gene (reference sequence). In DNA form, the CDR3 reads TGTGCCTGGAGTACAGGGACAGCTTCTTTCACTGGGGCCAACGTCCTGACTTTC. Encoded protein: CAWSTGTASFTGANVLTF.

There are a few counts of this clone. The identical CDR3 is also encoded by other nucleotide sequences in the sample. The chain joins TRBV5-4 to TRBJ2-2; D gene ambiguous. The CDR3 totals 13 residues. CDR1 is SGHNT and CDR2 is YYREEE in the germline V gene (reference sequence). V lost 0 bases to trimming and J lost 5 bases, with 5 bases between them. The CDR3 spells CASSLGGTGELFF. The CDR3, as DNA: TGTGCCAGCAGCTTGGGGGGAACCGGGGAGCTGTTTTTT.

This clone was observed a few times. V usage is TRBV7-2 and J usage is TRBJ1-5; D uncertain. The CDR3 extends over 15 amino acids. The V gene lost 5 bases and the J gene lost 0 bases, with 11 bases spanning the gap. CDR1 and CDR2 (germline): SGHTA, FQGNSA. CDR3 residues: CASSTPGASNQPQHF. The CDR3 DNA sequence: TGTGCCAGCAGCACCCCGGGCGCTAGCAATCAGCCCCAGCATTTT.

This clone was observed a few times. The CDR3 nucleotides read TGCGCCAGCAGCTTGGATACAGGGGGTACGGGCTACACCTTC. Protein product: CASSLDTGGTGYTF. This chain connects TRBV5-1 to TRBJ1-2, with 8 positions matching TRBD1. Per the germline V gene, CDR1 is SGHRS and CDR2 is YFSETQ. J lost 8 bases, V lost 0 bases, and 6 bases had no gene match. The CDR3 spans 14 residues.

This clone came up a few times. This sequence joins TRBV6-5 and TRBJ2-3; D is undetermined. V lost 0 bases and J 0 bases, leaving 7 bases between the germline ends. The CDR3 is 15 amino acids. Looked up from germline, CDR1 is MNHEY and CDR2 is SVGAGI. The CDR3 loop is CASSYSFASTDTQYF. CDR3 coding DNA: TGTGCCAGCAGTTACTCCTTCGCGAGCACAGATACGCAGTATTTT.

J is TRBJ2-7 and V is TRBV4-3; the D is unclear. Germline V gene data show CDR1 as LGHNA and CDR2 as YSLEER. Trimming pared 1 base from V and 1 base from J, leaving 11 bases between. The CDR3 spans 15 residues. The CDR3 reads CASSQATVMSYEQYF. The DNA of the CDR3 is TGCGCCAGCAGCCAAGCCACAGTAATGTCCTACGAGCAGTACTTC.

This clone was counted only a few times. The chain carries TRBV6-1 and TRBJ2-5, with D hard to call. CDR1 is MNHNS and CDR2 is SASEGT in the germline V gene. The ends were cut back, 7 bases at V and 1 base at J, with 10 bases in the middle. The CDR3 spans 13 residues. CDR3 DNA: TGTGCCAGCACCTTACACATCCAAGAGACCCAGTACTTC. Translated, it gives CASTLHIQETQYF.

CDR3 coding DNA: TGCGCCAGCAGCCAAGAACCAACGGTGGCTGAAGCTTTCTTT. Translation: CASSQEPTVAEAFF. The chain uses TRBV4-1 and TRBJ1-1; D unclear. V was trimmed by 0 bases and J by 6 bases, leaving 11 bases between them. This CDR3 has 14 residues. The germline V gene encodes CDR1 MGHRA and CDR2 YSYEKL.

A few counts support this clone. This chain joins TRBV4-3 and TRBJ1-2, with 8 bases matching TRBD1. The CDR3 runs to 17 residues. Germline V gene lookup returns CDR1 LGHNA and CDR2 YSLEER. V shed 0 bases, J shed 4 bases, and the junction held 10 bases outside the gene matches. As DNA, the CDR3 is TGCGCCAGCAGCCAAGAGGACAGGGCCAACTCTGGCTATGGCTACACCTTC. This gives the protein CASSQEDRANSGYGYTF.

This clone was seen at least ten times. The chain's CDR3 is CASSLASEKLFF. CDR3 sequence (DNA): TGTGCCAGCAGCTTAGCCTCGGAAAAACTGTTTTTT. The chain joins TRBV7-9 to TRBJ1-4; D gene uncertain. The germline CDR1 and CDR2 sequences are SEHNR and FQNEAQ (reference sequence). V lost 0 bases to trimming and J lost 8 bases, with 4 bases between them. The CDR3 length is 12 residues.

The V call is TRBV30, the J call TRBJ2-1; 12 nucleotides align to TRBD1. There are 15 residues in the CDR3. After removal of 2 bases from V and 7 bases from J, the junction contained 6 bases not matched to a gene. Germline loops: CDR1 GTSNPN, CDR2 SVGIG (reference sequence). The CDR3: CAWSRGTGGRNEQFF. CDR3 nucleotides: TGTGCCTGGAGTCGGGGGACAGGGGGCCGTAATGAGCAGTTCTTC.

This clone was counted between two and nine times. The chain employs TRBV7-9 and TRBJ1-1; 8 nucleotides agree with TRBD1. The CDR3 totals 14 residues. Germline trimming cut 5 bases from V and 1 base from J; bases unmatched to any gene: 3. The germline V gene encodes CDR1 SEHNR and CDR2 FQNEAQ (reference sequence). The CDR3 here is CASSVGQENTEAFF. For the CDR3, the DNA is TGTGCCAGCAGCGTGGGACAGGAGAACACTGAAGCTTTCTTT.

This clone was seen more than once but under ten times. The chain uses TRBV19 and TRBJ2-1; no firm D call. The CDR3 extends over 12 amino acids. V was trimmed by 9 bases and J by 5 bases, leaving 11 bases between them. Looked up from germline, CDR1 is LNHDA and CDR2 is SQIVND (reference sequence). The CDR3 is CASLAAHNEQFF. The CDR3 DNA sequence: TGTGCCAGCCTCGCGGCCCACAATGAGCAGTTCTTC. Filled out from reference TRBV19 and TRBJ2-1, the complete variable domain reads DGGITQSPKYLFRKEGQNVTLSCEQNLNHDAMYWYRQDPGQGLRLIYYSQIVNDFQKGDIAEGYSVSREKKESFPLTVTSAQKNPTAFYLCASLAAHNEQFFGPGTRLTVL.

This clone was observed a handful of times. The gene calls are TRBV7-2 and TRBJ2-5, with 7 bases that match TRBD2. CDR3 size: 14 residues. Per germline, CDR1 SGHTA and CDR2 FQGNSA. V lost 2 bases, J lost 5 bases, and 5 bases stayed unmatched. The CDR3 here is CASSLTDGGETQYF. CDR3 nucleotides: TGTGCCAGCAGCTTAACAGACGGGGGGGAGACCCAGTACTTC.

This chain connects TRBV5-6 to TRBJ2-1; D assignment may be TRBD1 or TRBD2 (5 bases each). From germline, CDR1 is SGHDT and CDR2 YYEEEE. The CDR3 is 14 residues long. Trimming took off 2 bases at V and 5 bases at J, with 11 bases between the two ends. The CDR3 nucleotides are TGTGCCAGCAGCTTCGTGGGGACCCACAATGAGCAGTTCTTC. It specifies CASSFVGTHNEQFF.

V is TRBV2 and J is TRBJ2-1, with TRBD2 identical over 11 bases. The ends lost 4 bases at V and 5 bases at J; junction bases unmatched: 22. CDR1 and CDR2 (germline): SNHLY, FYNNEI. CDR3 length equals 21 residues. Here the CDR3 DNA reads TGTGCCAGCAGTGTCGGGGACATCTTTGGACTAGCGGGCCTTAAGAACAATGAGCAGTTCTTC. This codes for CASSVGDIFGLAGLKNNEQFF.

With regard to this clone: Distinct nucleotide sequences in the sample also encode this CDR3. The CDR3 DNA sequence: TGTGCCAGCAGCGTTAGAGGGGACACTGAAGCTTTCTTT. Translated, it gives CASSVRGDTEAFF. The J gene is TRBJ1-1, the V gene TRBV9, with D tentatively TRBD1 (5 bases). The length of the CDR3 is 13 residues. Germline CDR1 is SGDLS and CDR2 is YYNGEE. V dropped 2 bases and J dropped 3 bases, with 8 bases sitting between them.

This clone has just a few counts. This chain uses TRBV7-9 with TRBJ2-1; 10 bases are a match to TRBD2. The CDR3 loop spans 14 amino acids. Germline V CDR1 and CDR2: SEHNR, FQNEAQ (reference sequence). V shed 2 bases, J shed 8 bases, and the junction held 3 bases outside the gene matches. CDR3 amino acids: CASSLSLAGDEQFF. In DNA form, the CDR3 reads TGTGCCAGCAGCTTATCCCTAGCGGGAGATGAGCAGTTCTTC.

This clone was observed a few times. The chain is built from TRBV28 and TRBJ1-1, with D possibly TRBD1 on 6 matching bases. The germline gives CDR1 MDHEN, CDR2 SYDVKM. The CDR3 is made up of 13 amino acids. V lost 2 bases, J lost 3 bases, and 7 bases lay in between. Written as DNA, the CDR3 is TGTGCCAGCAGTTTAGGACAGCACACTGAAGCTTTCTTT. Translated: CASSLGQHTEAFF.

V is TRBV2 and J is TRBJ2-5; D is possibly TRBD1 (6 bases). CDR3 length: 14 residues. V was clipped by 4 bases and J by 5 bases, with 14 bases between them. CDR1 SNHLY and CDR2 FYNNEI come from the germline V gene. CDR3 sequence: CASSGRTVGETQYF. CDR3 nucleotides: TGTGCCAGCAGTGGGAGGACAGTGGGGGAGACCCAGTACTTC.

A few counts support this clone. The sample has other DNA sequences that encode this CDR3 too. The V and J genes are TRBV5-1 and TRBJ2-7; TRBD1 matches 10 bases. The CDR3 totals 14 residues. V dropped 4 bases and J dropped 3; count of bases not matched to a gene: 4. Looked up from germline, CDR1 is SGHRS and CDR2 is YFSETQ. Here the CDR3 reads CASSPGTGDYEQYF. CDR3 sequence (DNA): TGCGCCAGCAGCCCCGGGACAGGGGACTACGAGCAGTACTTC.

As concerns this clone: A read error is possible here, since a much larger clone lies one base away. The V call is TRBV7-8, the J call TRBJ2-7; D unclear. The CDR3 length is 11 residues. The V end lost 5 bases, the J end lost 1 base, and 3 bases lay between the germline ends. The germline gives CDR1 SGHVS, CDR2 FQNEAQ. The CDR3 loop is CASSHSYEQYF. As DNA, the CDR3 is TGTGCCAGCAGCCATTCCTACGAGCAGTACTTC.

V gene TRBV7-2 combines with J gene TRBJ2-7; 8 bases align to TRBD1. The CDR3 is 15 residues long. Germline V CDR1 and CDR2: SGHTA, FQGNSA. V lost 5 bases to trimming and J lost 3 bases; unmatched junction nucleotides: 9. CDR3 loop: CASSEGQAGNYEQYF. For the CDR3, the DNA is TGTGCCAGCAGCGAGGGACAGGCAGGTAACTACGAGCAGTACTTC.

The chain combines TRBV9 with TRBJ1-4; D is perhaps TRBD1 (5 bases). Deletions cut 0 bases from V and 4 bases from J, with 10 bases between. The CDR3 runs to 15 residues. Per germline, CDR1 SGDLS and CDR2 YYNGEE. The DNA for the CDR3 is TGTGCCAGCAGCGTAGAACGGGGGATTAATGAAAAACTGTTTTTT. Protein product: CASSVERGINEKLFF.

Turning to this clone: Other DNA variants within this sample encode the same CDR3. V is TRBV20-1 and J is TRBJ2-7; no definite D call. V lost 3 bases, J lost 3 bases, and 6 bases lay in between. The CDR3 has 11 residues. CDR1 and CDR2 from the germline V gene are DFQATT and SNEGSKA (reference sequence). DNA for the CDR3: TGCAGTGCTAGTCCAGGCTACGAGCAGTACTTC. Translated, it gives CSASPGYEQYF.